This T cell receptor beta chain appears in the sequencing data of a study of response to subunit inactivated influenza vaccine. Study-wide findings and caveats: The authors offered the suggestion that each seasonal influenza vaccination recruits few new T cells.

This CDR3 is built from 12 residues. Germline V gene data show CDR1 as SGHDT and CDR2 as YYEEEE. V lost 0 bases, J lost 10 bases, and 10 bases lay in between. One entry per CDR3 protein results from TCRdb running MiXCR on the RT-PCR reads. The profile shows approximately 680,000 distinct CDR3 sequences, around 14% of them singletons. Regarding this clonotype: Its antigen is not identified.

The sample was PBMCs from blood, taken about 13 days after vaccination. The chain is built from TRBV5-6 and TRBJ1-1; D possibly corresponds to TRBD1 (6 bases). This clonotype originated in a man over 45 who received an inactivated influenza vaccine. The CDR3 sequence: CASSLARGGAFF. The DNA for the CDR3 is TGTGCCAGCAGCTTGGCCAGGGGAGGAGCTTTCTTT.